A selection of T cell receptor beta chains follows, all from one sample in a study of beta chain features in type 1 diabetes. Assay: immunoSEQ multiplex PCR; the TCRdb copy retains only in-frame clones and omits some. The sample holds hundreds of thousands of clones, approximately 11% seen once. Sequenced input: naive CD4+ T cells from blood. The origin of the receptors is a man aged 30 to 39 with type 1 diabetes. CDR3s include the opening cysteine and the closing phenylalanine or tryptophan. D genes are given only for firm matches. Rows give clone size only sometimes, using once, few, many, or a class for an expanded clone.

clone size	D gene	V gene	J gene	CDR3 DNA	CDR3 protein
.	.	TRBV6-6	TRBJ2-2	TGTGCCAGCAGTTACGCTCTCACCACGGTCGGGGAGCTGTTTTTT	CASSYALTTVGELFF
.	TRBD1	TRBV15	TRBJ2-1	TGTGCCACCAGCAGACCCGGACAGGGCCAAAGGGTCAATGAGCAGTTCTTC	CATSRPGQGQRVNEQFF
.	TRBD1	TRBV5-4	TRBJ2-7	TGTGCCAGCAGCTTGGCCGGGACAGGGGCCGAGCAGTACTTC	CASSLAGTGAEQYF
few	TRBD2	TRBV5-1	TRBJ2-1	TGCGCCAGCAGCAATAAAACGGGGGGGCTGTACAATGAGCAGTTCTTC	CASSNKTGGLYNEQFF
few	.	TRBV7-3	TRBJ2-1	TGTGCCAGCAGCTTAAGCGGGGAAAATGAGCAGTTCTTC	CASSLSGENEQFF
few	TRBD1	TRBV7-2	TRBJ2-7	TGTGCCAGCAGTTTAGGACAGGGCTGGAACGAGCAGTACTTC	CASSLGQGWNEQYF
.	TRBD2	TRBV5-4	TRBJ2-3	TGTGCCAGCAGTAAGGCAGCACTAGCGGGGGGGGAAGATACGCAGTATTTT	CASSKAALAGGEDTQYF
.	TRBD1	TRBV27	TRBJ2-7	TGTGCCAGCAGTCCCGGGACAGGAGGTTACGAGCAGTACTTC	CASSPGTGGYEQYF
few	TRBD1	TRBV5-1	TRBJ2-7	TGCGCCAGCAGCTGGAGACCGGGACAGGACTCCTACGAGCAGTACTTC	CASSWRPGQDSYEQYF
.	TRBD2	TRBV7-2	TRBJ2-3	TGTGCCAGCAGCCTCCAGTCGGGAGGGAGAGTAGATACGCAGTATTTT	CASSLQSGGRVDTQYF
.	.	TRBV4-1	TRBJ1-6	TGCGCCAGCAGCCAAGCCGTCGGAGGGGCTCGGGGATCACCCCTCCACTTT	CASSQAVGGARGSPLHF
.	TRBD1	TRBV6-5	TRBJ1-2	TGTGCCAGCAGTTACCGGGACAGGGGCTATGGCTACACCTTC	CASSYRDRGYGYTF
.	.	TRBV28	TRBJ1-4	TGTGCCAGCAGTTCCGAACAGGGCCCTAATGAAAAACTGTTTTTT	CASSSEQGPNEKLFF
few	TRBD2	TRBV19	TRBJ2-7	TGTGCCAGTGGCCGTGGGGGGGACCGCTACGAGCAGTACTTC	CASGRGGDRYEQYF
few	.	TRBV19	TRBJ2-3	TGTGCCAGTAGTAAGGGGCCTTCAGATACGCAGTATTTT	CASSKGPSDTQYF
.	.	TRBV27	TRBJ1-1	TGTGCCAGCAGTTTAGAAGCAGGTTCACGAGCTTTCTTT	CASSLEAGSRAFF
.	.	TRBV6-1	TRBJ2-7	TGTGCCAGCAGTGAAGCTGTCCCCAGTCTCGAGCAGTACTTC	CASSEAVPSLEQYF
few	TRBD2	TRBV11-1	TRBJ2-4	TGTGCCAGCAGCTTAATAAGCGGGGGGGACAAAAACATTCAGTACTTC	CASSLISGGDKNIQYF
.	.	TRBV10-3	TRBJ2-1	TGTGCCATCAGCACTAAGTTGAGCTCCTACAATGAGCAGTTCTTC	CAISTKLSSYNEQFF
few	TRBD2	TRBV5-1	TRBJ2-5	TGCGCCAGCAGCTTGACGGGGGGTCAAGAGACCCAGTACTTC	CASSLTGGQETQYF
few	TRBD2	TRBV6-5	TRBJ2-7	TGTGCCAGCAGTGCCACTAGCGGGGGGATCTACGAGCAGTACTTC	CASSATSGGIYEQYF
once	TRBD1	TRBV29-1	TRBJ1-3	TGCAGCGGAGGGACAGGAGGTGGAAACACCATATATTTT	CSGGTGGGNTIYF
few	TRBD2	TRBV11-2	TRBJ2-3	TGTGCCAGCAGCTTAGCGGTAGCGGGGGGACGAGATACGCAGTATTTT	CASSLAVAGGRDTQYF
.	TRBD2	TRBV7-2	TRBJ2-3	TGTGCCAGCAGCTTAGGGGCTAGCGGGGGGGCAGATACGCAGTATTTT	CASSLGASGGADTQYF
.	TRBD2	TRBV30	TRBJ2-1	TGTGCCTGGCGGCCGCCTAGCGGGGGGACCAATGAGCAGTTCTTC	CAWRPPSGGTNEQFF
few	TRBD1	TRBV27	TRBJ1-2	TGTGCCAGCAGTCCCCGACCAGGGGGCTATGGCTACACCTTC	CASSPRPGGYGYTF